The 4 T cell receptor beta chains given below trace back to one sample, sequenced in a study of monozygotic twins with inflammatory bowel disease. TCRdb re-called the 5' RACE reads and catalogs CDR3 proteins one per entry, DNA excluded. This sample carries about 300,000 distinct CDR3 sequences, with 5% to 6% going to the ten biggest clones. The material sequenced was blood. The receptors derive from a human donor with ulcerative colitis or Crohn's disease, or a healthy co-twin of an affected twin (not recorded which).

This chain links TRBV20-1 with TRBJ1-3; TCRdb gives TRBD1 as the D gene, but with no DNA this cannot be confirmed. CDR1 is DFQATT, CDR2 SNEGSKA, per germline (reference sequence). CDR3 length equals 15 residues. CDR3: CSARAGARSGATIYF.

The genes are TRBV5-1 and TRBJ2-5; TCRdb returns TRBD2, unconfirmable since there is no DNA. Germline V gene lookup returns CDR1 SGHRS and CDR2 YFSETQ. This CDR3 is built from 14 residues. The CDR3: CASQTSGYQETQYF.

The gene calls are TRBV28 and TRBJ2-5; TCRdb's D gene call, TRBD2, goes unchecked for lack of DNA. Germline V lookup: CDR1 MDHEN, CDR2 SYDVKM. This CDR3 has 14 residues. The CDR3 reads CASSSRLPQETQYF.

This chain links TRBV5-1 with TRBJ1-1; checking the TCRdb D call of TRBD1 is not possible without DNA. Germline lookup yields CDR1 SGHRS and CDR2 YFSETQ. This CDR3 is built from 14 residues. The CDR3 loop reads CASSTDWVGGRAFF.